The 30 T cell receptor beta chains below were found in one sample sequenced in a study of CD8 T cells in Susac syndrome. Random hexamers were used to reverse transcribe the RNA input (about 0.45 to 1 ug). MiXCR, applied by TCRdb to the immunoSEQ multiplex PCR reads, yields one record per CDR3 protein. The data show 40,000 to 55,000 distinct CDR3 sequences, with about 92% seen just once and roughly 0.4% held by the top ten. The material sequenced was CD8+ T cells from PBMCs. These receptors were collected from a human donor in good health.

V and J are TRBV6-2 or TRBV6-3 and TRBJ2-6; TRBD2 matches 7 bases. Germline CDR1 is MNHEY and CDR2 is SVGEGT. The CDR3 spans 16 residues. J lost 0 bases, V lost 3 bases, and 2 bases had no gene match. The CDR3 DNA reads TGTGCCAGCAGTTATCGGGGGGTCTCTGGGGCCAACGTCCTGACTTTC. Its translation: CASSYRGVSGANVLTF.

The chain links TRBV2 to TRBJ1-5; TRBD1 might be the D (5 bases). V gave up 4 bases and J gave up 1 base, with 20 bases separating them. The CDR3 runs 18 residues. Germline loops: CDR1 SNHLY, CDR2 FYNNEI. CDR3 nucleotides: TGTGCCAGCAGTGGAGGAGACAGTGGGGGGATAAGCAATCAGCCCCAGCATTTT. Encoded protein: CASSGGDSGGISNQPQHF.

The chain links TRBV4-1 to TRBJ2-2, with D possibly being TRBD1 or TRBD2 (5 bases each). V lost 1 base to trimming and J lost 7 bases, with 13 bases between them. CDR3 length equals 15 residues. Germline lookup yields CDR1 MGHRA and CDR2 YSYEKL. In DNA, the CDR3 is TGCGCCAGCAGCCAAGTGGCAGGGAGAGGCGGGGAGCTGTTTTTT. Translating it yields CASSQVAGRGGELFF.

This chain joins TRBV10-3 and TRBJ1-1, with D unresolved. Between the trimmed V and J ends, which lost 3 bases and 0 bases, there was a span of 2 bases. This CDR3 spans 12 amino acids. The germline V gene encodes CDR1 ENHRY and CDR2 SYGVKD. CDR3 coding DNA: TGTGCCATCAGTGATCTGAACACTGAAGCTTTCTTT. It yields the protein CAISDLNTEAFF.

The chain recombines TRBV27 with TRBJ2-3; the match to TRBD2 covers 8 bases. This CDR3 has 15 residues. Per the germline V gene, CDR1 is MNHEY and CDR2 is SMNVEV (reference sequence). V lost 3 bases and J lost 6; bases outside the gene matches: 8. CDR3 loop: CASSFRVGLDDTQYF. CDR3 coding DNA: TGTGCCAGCAGTTTTAGAGTGGGACTAGACGATACGCAGTATTTT.

This chain links TRBV7-9 with TRBJ2-3, with unresolved D. Germline CDR1 is SEHNR and CDR2 is FQNEAQ (reference sequence). V lost 4 bases and J lost 2, with 16 bases in between. The CDR3 runs 16 residues. This CDR3 is CASSSLVAANTDTQYF. The CDR3 bases are TGTGCCAGCAGCTCTCTAGTGGCGGCTAACACAGATACGCAGTATTTT. Drawing the rest from reference TRBV7-9 and TRBJ2-3, the complete variable domain is DTGVSQNPRHKITKRGQNVTFRCDPISEHNRLYWYRQTLGQGPEFLTYFQNEAQLEKSRLLSDRFSAERPKGSFSTLEIQRTEQGDSAMYLCASSSLVAANTDTQYFGPGTRLTVL.

V is TRBV19 and J is TRBJ2-7; TRBD2 aligns across 9 bases. V shed 2 bases, J shed 7 bases, and the junction held 9 bases outside the gene matches. Germline CDR1 and CDR2: LNHDA and SQIVND (reference sequence). The CDR3 extends over 15 amino acids. CDR3 region: CASSIWIAGESEQYF. CDR3 in DNA: TGTGCCAGTAGTATATGGATAGCGGGAGAGTCGGAGCAGTACTTC.

This CDR3 reads CASRRHPNQPQHF. CDR3 DNA sequence: TGTGCCAGCAGGCGGCACCCCAATCAGCCCCAGCATTTT. J is TRBJ1-5 and V is TRBV2, with no clear D. The CDR3 consists of 13 residues. Germline assignment: CDR1 SNHLY and CDR2 FYNNEI. V was trimmed by 6 bases and J by 3 bases, leaving 9 bases between them.

This clonotype showed up just a few times. The J gene is TRBJ2-7, the V gene TRBV11-2, with D perhaps matching TRBD1 (6 bases). Germline loops: CDR1 SGHAT, CDR2 FQNNGV. The CDR3 has 16 residues. V lost 0 bases to trimming and J lost 3 bases, with 15 bases between them. DNA of the CDR3: TGTGCCAGCAGCTTAGATAGCAGGGGCTTCAACTACGAGCAGTACTTC. Translated: CASSLDSRGFNYEQYF.

The chain combines TRBV19 with TRBJ2-6; D gene uncertain. Trimming shortened V by 5 bases and J by 2 bases, and 7 bases separated the two germline ends. Germline CDR1 and CDR2: LNHDA and SQIVND (reference sequence). The CDR3 extends over 14 amino acids. The CDR3 region has the DNA TGTGCCAGTAGTTACGGAACTGGGGCCAACGTCCTGACTTTC. Its translation: CASSYGTGANVLTF.

This chain connects TRBV29-1 to TRBJ2-7; the match to TRBD2 covers 8 bases. The trim removed 7 bases at V and 1 base at J, leaving 6 bases unmatched. Germline V lookup: CDR1 SQVTM, CDR2 ANQGSEA. The CDR3 loop spans 13 amino acids. The CDR3 reads CSADGGDSYEQYF. The CDR3 DNA reads as TGCAGCGCCGACGGGGGGGATTCCTACGAGCAGTACTTC.

The genes are TRBV6-5 and TRBJ2-3, with a possible D match to TRBD1 (5 bases). From germline, CDR1 is MNHEY and CDR2 SVGAGI. V was clipped by 0 bases and J by 3 bases, with 10 bases between them. The CDR3 spans 15 residues. CDR3 region: CASSYSQGGTDTQYF. In DNA form, the CDR3 reads TGTGCCAGCAGTTACTCGCAGGGTGGGACAGATACGCAGTATTTT.

The chain is built from TRBV12-3 or TRBV12-4 and TRBJ2-3; D is possibly TRBD1 or TRBD2 (5 bases each). This CDR3 is 17 amino acids long. V lost 3 bases to trimming and J lost 5 bases, with 21 bases between them. Here the CDR3 reads CASSFLGARRGRDTQYF. The CDR3 DNA follows: TGTGCCAGCAGTTTTCTTGGGGCCAGGAGAGGGAGAGATACGCAGTATTTT.

The V gene is TRBV7-9, the J gene TRBJ1-5, with D uncertain. The CDR3 extends over 15 amino acids. The germline V gene has CDR1 SEHNR and CDR2 FQNEAQ (reference sequence). Trimming took off 1 base at V and 5 bases at J, with 12 bases between the two ends. This CDR3 reads CASSLVEAGDQPQHF. The DNA for the CDR3 is TGTGCCAGCAGCTTAGTAGAGGCAGGAGATCAGCCCCAGCATTTT. The entire variable domain, with the rest obtained from reference TRBV7-9 and TRBJ1-5, is as follows: DTGVSQNPRHKITKRGQNVTFRCDPISEHNRLYWYRQTLGQGPEFLTYFQNEAQLEKSRLLSDRFSAERPKGSFSTLEIQRTEQGDSAMYLCASSLVEAGDQPQHFGDGTRLSIL.

The chain couples TRBV3-1 to TRBJ1-1, with D unresolved. The CDR3 loop spans 16 amino acids. Trimming took 0 bases from V and 0 from J, leaving 11 bases between them. The germline CDR1 and CDR2 sequences are LGHDT and YNNKEL (reference sequence). The CDR3 region has the DNA TGTGCCAGCAGCCAAGATCGCGAGGGTTTGAACACTGAAGCTTTCTTT. It specifies CASSQDREGLNTEAFF.

This chain connects TRBV7-9 to TRBJ2-7; D remains unclear. The V and J ends lost 3 bases and 4 bases respectively, with 10 bases between them. The CDR3 length is 13 residues. Germline CDR1 and CDR2: SEHNR and FQNEAQ (reference sequence). This CDR3 reads CASSLSSEYEQYF. CDR3 sequence (DNA): TGTGCCAGCAGCTTGTCTTCGGAGTACGAGCAGTACTTC.

CDR3 DNA: TGCAGCGTTGCAGGGCAGGCGACCTACGAGCAGTACTTC. Encoded protein: CSVAGQATYEQYF. The rearrangement uses TRBV29-1 and TRBJ2-7, with D tentatively TRBD1 (5 bases). The ends were cut back, 4 bases at V and 2 bases at J, with 12 bases in the middle. From germline, CDR1 is SQVTM and CDR2 ANQGSEA. The CDR3 covers 13 residues.

This clonotype was counted a few times. V is TRBV27 and J is TRBJ2-7; D remains unclear. V lost 9 bases to trimming and J lost 2 bases, with 11 bases between them. The CDR3 spans 12 residues. Germline lookup yields CDR1 MNHEY and CDR2 SMNVEV (reference sequence). CDR3 residues: CASGIAPYEQYF. CDR3 in DNA: TGTGCCAGTGGCATAGCCCCCTACGAGCAGTACTTC.

The chain couples TRBV20-1 to TRBJ2-2, with D uncertain. V lost 8 bases to trimming and J lost 6 bases, with 10 bases between them. Germline values: CDR1 DFQATT, CDR2 SNEGSKA (reference sequence). The CDR3 is 11 amino acids. The CDR3 reads CSIAQAGELFF. CDR3 nucleotides: TGCAGTATAGCTCAGGCCGGGGAGCTGTTTTTT.

The chain has TRBV19 and TRBJ2-7; TRBD2 agrees at 14 bases. Germline V CDR1 and CDR2: LNHDA, SQIVND (reference sequence). V trimming: 5 bases; J trimming: 0 bases; junction bases outside the gene matches: 12. CDR3 length: 19 residues. CDR3 sequence reads: CASSPGTSGRGQYSYEQYF. The CDR3 bases are TGTGCCAGTAGTCCTGGGACTAGCGGGAGAGGGCAGTACTCCTACGAGCAGTACTTC.

This clonotype was seen a single time. The rearrangement joins TRBV7-9 to TRBJ2-7; unclear D gene. CDR3 length equals 16 residues. The V gene lost 4 bases and the J gene lost 0 bases, with 16 bases spanning the gap. Per germline, CDR1 SEHNR and CDR2 FQNEAQ (reference sequence). CDR3: CASSSNTGLASYEQYF. In DNA form, the CDR3 reads TGTGCCAGCAGCTCCAACACGGGTCTTGCCTCCTACGAGCAGTACTTC.

The chain's CDR3 is CASSIDHSEGHLGYYEQYF. CDR3 DNA sequence: TGTGCCAGTAGTATAGATCACAGTGAGGGGCATCTTGGATACTACGAGCAGTACTTC. The chain has TRBV19 and TRBJ2-7, with D perhaps being TRBD1 or TRBD2 (5 bases each). CDR1 is LNHDA and CDR2 is SQIVND in the germline V gene (reference sequence). CDR3 length equals 19 residues. V was pared by 0 bases and J by 3 bases, with 24 bases between.

This chain uses TRBV12-3 or TRBV12-4 with TRBJ2-1; 7 nucleotides line up with TRBD2. The J segment lost 5 bases and the V segment lost 1 base, leaving 14 bases of the junction unmatched. CDR3 length: 18 amino acids. The CDR3 loop is CASSLVYYSREYHNEQFF. The CDR3 DNA sequence: TGTGCCAGCAGTTTAGTCTACTACTCGCGGGAGTACCACAATGAGCAGTTCTTC.

This rearrangement joins TRBV5-1 to TRBJ2-7; the D call may be TRBD1 or TRBD2 (5 bases each). Germline CDR1 and CDR2: SGHRS and YFSETQ. Trimming cost V 0 bases and J 2 bases, with 12 bases left between them. The CDR3 loop spans 15 amino acids. CDR3 sequence reads: CASSLEAGSPYEQYF. In DNA, the CDR3 is TGCGCCAGCAGCTTGGAGGCAGGGAGTCCCTACGAGCAGTACTTC.

The chain is built from TRBV12-3 or TRBV12-4 and TRBJ2-7; 7 bases match TRBD2. V lost 5 bases, J lost 1 base, and 8 bases stayed unmatched. The CDR3 is 15 residues long. The CDR3 DNA follows: TGTGCCAGCAGTGAGCAGCGGGATTCATCCTACGAGCAGTACTTC. Its protein product is CASSEQRDSSYEQYF.

The CDR3 bases are TGTGCCAGCAGTTTCCTCCCTATGCGATCCTACAATGAGCAGTTCTTC. It yields the protein CASSFLPMRSYNEQFF. V and J are TRBV27 and TRBJ2-1, with D unresolved. Trimming took off 3 bases at V and 1 base at J, with 13 bases between the two ends. The CDR3 runs 16 residues. Germline CDR1 reads MNHEY; CDR2 reads SMNVEV (reference sequence).

The CDR3 loop is CASSLIGAYNEQFF. CDR3 in DNA: TGTGCCAGCAGCTTAATAGGGGCCTACAATGAGCAGTTCTTC. The J gene is TRBJ2-1, the V gene TRBV7-9; a possible D gene is TRBD1 (5 bases). The CDR3 sequence is 14 residues long. Deletions cut 2 bases from V and 2 bases from J, with 7 bases between. The germline V gene has CDR1 SEHNR and CDR2 FQNEAQ (reference sequence).

The gene calls are TRBV30 and TRBJ2-3; D gene ambiguous. Germline CDR1 and CDR2: GTSNPN and SVGIG (reference sequence). The germline V and J ends were trimmed by 0 bases and 0 bases, with 13 bases remaining between them. The CDR3 sequence is 16 residues long. The CDR3 sequence is CAWSVSPPISTDTQYF. The CDR3 bases are TGTGCCTGGAGTGTATCACCGCCGATTAGCACAGATACGCAGTATTTT.

The chain is built from TRBV2 and TRBJ2-7; 7 bases agree with TRBD2. CDR1 is SNHLY, CDR2 FYNNEI, per germline. With V trimmed by 3 bases and J by 2 bases, 10 bases remained unmatched. The CDR3 contains 16 residues. CDR3 DNA sequence: TGTGCCAGCAGTGACAGGAATGCGGGAGCCACCTACGAGCAGTACTTC. This sequence encodes CASSDRNAGATYEQYF.

The chain combines TRBV27 with TRBJ2-7; D possibly uses TRBD1 or TRBD2 (5 bases each). V lost 4 bases to trimming and J lost 0 bases, with 10 bases between them. CDR3 size: 14 residues. From germline, CDR1 is MNHEY and CDR2 SMNVEV (reference sequence). This CDR3 is CASSSAGTSYEQYF. For the CDR3, the DNA is TGTGCCAGCAGTTCAGCCGGGACCTCCTACGAGCAGTACTTC.